This T cell receptor (beta chain) comes out of a study of cytomegalovirus exposure and HLA in healthy donors. General study results and limits: A later analysis linked a missense variant in DCLRE1C to the trimming of TCR beta V and J genes. From TCR beta sequences, most subjects' HLA-A and HLA-B alleles were reportedly predicted accurately. As a later analysis showed, several of the most significant clusters appeared to be linked to common viral pathogens. For most TCR beta V segments, an earlier analysis put the productive rate at about 90% or about 30% of the time.

A multiplex PCR was run with 60 Vbeta primers and 13 Jbeta primers. Libraries were prepared by immunoSEQ multiplex PCR; TCRdb keeps only in-frame clonotypes and omits some of them. The top ten clones hold around 1% of a sample with 150,000 to 200,000 clones, around 81% of them seen once. Details on this clone: Its target is unknown.

The V and J ends lost 5 bases and 7 bases respectively, with 20 bases between them. The CDR3 has 15 amino acids. Germline CDR1 is MNHEY and CDR2 is SVGAGI. The specimen sequenced was PBMCs. The chain recombines TRBV6-5 with TRBJ2-5, with a possible D match to TRBD1 (5 bases). The TCR sequence derives from a woman between 35 and 50 years old in good health and CMV-seronegative. In DNA form, the CDR3 reads TGTGCCAGCAGTCCCACGCCAGGGCTAGAGTCGACCCAGTACTTC. Protein sequence: CASSPTPGLESTQYF.